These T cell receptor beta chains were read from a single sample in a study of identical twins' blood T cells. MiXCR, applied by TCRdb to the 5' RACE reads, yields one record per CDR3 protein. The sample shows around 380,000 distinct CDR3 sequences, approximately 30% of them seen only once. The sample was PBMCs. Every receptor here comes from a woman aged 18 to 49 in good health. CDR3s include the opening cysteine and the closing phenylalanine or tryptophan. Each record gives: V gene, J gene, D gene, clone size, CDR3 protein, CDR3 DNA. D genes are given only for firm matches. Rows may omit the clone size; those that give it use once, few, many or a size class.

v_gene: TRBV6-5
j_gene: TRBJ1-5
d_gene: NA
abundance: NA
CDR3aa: CASSYTGWNQPQHF
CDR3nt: TGTGCCAGCAGTTACACAGGATGGAATCAGCCCCAGCATTTT

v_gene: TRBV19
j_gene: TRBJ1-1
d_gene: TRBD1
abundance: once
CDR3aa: CASSKQGINTEAFF
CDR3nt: TGTGCCAGTAGCAAACAGGGGATTAACACTGAAGCTTTCTTT

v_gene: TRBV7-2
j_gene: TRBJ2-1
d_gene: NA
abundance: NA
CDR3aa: CASIPSPLNNKQFF
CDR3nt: TGTGCCAGCATCCCCTCGCCGCTAAATAATAAGCAGTTCTTC

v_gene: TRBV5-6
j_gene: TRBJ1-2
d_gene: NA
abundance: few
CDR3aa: CASSFYKIEGYTF
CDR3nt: TGTGCCAGCAGTTTTTATAAGATCGAAGGCTACACCTTC

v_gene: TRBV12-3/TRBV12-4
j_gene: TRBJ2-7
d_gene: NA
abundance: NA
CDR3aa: CASSPSPGTRPEQYF
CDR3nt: TGTGCCAGCAGCCCCTCCCCGGGAACACGGCCCGAGCAGTACTTC

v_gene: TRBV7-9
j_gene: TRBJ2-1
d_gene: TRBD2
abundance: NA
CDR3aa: CASSLPSGKDEQFF
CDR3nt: TGTGCCAGCAGCTTGCCTAGCGGGAAAGATGAGCAGTTCTTC

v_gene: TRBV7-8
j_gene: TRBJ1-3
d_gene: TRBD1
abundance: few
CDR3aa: CASIKGASGNTIYF
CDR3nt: TGTGCCAGCATAAAGGGGGCGAGTGGAAACACCATATATTTT

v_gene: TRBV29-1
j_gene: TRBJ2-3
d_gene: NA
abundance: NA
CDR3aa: CSVVVPHGTDTQYF
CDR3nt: TGCAGCGTTGTAGTCCCGCACGGCACAGATACGCAGTATTTT

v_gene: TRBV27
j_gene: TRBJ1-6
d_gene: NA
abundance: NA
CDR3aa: CASSSTVNSPLHF
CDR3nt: TGTGCCAGCAGTTCTACAGTTAATTCACCCCTCCACTTT

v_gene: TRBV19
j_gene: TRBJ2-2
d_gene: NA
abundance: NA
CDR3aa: CAGGAAGELFF
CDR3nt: TGTGCCGGGGGGGCGGCCGGGGAGCTGTTTTTT

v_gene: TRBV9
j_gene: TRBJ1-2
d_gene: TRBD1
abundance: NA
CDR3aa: CASSDTGGARGYTF
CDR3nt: TGTGCCAGCAGCGACACAGGGGGTGCGCGGGGCTACACCTTC

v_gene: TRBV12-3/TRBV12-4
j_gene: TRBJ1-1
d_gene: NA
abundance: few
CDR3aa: CASSFSHWNTEAFF
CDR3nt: TGTGCCAGCAGTTTCTCACATTGGAACACTGAAGCTTTCTTT

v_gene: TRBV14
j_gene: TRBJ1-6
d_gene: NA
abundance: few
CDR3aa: CASSQANRYYNSPLHF
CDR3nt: TGTGCCAGCAGCCAAGCTAACCGTTACTATAATTCACCCCTCCACTTT

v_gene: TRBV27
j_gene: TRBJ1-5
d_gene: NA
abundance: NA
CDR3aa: CASSLTMPRGSQPQHF
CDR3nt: TGTGCCAGCAGTTTAACGATGCCGAGGGGGTCTCAGCCCCAGCATTTT

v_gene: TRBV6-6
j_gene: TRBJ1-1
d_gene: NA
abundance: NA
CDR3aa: CASRLRGAFF
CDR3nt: TGTGCCAGCCGGCTTCGGGGGGCTTTCTTT

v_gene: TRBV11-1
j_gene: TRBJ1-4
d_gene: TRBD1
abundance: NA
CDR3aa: CASTTTGEGEKPFF
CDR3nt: TGTGCCAGCACGACTACAGGGGAAGGTGAAAAACCGTTTTTT

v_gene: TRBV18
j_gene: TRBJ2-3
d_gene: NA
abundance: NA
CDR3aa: CASSPSGEEDTQYF
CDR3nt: TGTGCCAGCTCACCCTCAGGAGAGGAAGATACGCAGTATTTT

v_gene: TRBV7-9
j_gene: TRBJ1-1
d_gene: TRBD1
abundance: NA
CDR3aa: CAPDPWGNVETGDKNEAFF
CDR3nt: TGTGCCCCCGACCCGTGGGGAAATGTTGAGACAGGGGATAAGAATGAAGCTTTCTTT

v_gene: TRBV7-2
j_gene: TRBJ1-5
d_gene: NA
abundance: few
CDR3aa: CASSRRILETLNQPQHF
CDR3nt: TGTGCCAGCAGCCGCCGCATACTGGAGACCCTCAATCAGCCCCAGCATTTT

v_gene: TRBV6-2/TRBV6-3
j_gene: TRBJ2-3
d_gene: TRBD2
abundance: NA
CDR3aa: CASSHRKRLAVPGDTQYF
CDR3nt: TGTGCCAGCAGTCACCGAAAGCGACTAGCGGTCCCCGGGGATACGCAGTATTTT

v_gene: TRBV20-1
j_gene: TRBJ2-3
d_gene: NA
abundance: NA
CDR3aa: CSARAGGSDTQYF
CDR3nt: TGCAGTGCTAGAGCCGGAGGCAGCGATACGCAGTATTTT

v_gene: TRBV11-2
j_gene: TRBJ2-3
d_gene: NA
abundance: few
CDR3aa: CASSLDQLPAKYF
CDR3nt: TGTGCCAGCAGCTTAGATCAGTTACCGGCAAAGTATTTT

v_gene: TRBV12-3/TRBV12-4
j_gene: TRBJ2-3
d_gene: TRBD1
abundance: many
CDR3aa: CASRSTGDTDTQYF
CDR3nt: TGTGCCAGCAGGTCGACAGGGGACACAGATACGCAGTATTTT

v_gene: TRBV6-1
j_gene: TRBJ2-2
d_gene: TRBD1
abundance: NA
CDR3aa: CASRVDRGSTGELFF
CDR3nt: TGTGCCAGCAGGGTCGACAGGGGAAGTACCGGGGAGCTGTTTTTT

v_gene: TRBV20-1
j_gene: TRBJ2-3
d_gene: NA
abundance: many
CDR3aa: CSAHTDTQYF
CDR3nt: TGCAGTGCCCACACAGATACGCAGTATTTT

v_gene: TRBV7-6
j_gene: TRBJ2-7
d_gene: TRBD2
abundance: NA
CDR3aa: CASSPGLGRDYEQYF
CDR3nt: TGTGCCAGCAGCCCTGGACTAGGTAGGGATTACGAGCAGTACTTC

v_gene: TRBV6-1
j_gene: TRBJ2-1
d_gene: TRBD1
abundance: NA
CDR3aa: CASSETTGVNEQFF
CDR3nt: TGTGCCAGCAGTGAAACAACAGGGGTAAATGAGCAGTTCTTC

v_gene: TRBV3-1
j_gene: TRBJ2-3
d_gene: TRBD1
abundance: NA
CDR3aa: CASRLSGTGKTDTQYF
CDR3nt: TGTGCCAGCAGACTTTCCGGGACAGGGAAAACAGATACGCAGTATTTT

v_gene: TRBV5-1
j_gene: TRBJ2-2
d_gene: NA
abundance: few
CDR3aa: CASSLGTDNTGELFF
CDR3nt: TGCGCCAGCAGCTTGGGGACAGATAACACCGGGGAGCTGTTTTTT

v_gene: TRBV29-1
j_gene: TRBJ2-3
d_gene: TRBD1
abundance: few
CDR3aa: CSVESQGVVDTQYF
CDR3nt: TGCAGCGTTGAATCCCAGGGGGTGGTAGATACGCAGTATTTT

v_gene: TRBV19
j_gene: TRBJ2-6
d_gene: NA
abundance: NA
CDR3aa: CASSRGATGANVLTF
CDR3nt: TGTGCCAGTAGTAGGGGGGCAACTGGGGCCAACGTCCTGACTTTC

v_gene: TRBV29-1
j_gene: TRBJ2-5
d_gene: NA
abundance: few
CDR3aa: CSVEMEATWFQETQYF
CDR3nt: TGCAGCGTTGAAATGGAGGCGACTTGGTTTCAAGAGACCCAGTACTTC

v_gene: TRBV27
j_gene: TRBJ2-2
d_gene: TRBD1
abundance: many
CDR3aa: CASSLDRGNTGELFF
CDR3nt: TGTGCCAGCAGTTTAGACAGGGGGAACACCGGGGAGCTGTTTTTT

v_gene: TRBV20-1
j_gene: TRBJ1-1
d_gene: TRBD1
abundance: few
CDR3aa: CSAAPRYRGFLNTEAFF
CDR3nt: TGCAGTGCTGCCCCACGCTACAGGGGATTTTTGAACACTGAAGCTTTCTTT

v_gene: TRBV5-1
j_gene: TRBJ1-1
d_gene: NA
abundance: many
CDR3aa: CASSSRGNTEAFF
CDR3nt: TGCGCCAGCAGCTCCAGGGGGAACACTGAAGCTTTCTTT

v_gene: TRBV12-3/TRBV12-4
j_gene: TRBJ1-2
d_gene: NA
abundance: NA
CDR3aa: CASSSALNYGYTF
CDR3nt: TGTGCCAGCAGTTCGGCCTTGAACTATGGCTACACCTTC

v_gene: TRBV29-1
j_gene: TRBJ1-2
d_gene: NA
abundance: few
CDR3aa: CSVAYLYGYTF
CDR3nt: TGCAGCGTCGCTTACTTGTATGGCTACACCTTC

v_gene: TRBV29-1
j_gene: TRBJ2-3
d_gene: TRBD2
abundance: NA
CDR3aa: CSVQWAGAVDTQYF
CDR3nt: TGCAGCGTCCAATGGGCGGGAGCGGTAGATACGCAGTATTTT

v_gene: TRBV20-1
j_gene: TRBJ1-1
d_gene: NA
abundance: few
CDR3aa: CSAGMNLNTEAFF
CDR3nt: TGCAGTGCTGGGATGAATTTGAACACTGAAGCTTTCTTT

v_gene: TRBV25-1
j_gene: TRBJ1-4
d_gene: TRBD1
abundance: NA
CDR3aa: CASSEGRTGGNEKLFF
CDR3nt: TGTGCCAGCAGTGAGGGGCGGACAGGGGGCAATGAAAAACTGTTTTTT

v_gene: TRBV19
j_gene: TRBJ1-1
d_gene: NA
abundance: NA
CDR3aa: CASRNPVRTEAFF
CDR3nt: TGTGCCAGTAGGAACCCCGTTCGGACTGAAGCTTTCTTT

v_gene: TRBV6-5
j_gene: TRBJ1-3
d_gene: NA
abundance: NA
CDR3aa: CASSYSVAISGNTIYF
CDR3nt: TGTGCCAGCAGTTACTCGGTCGCTATCTCTGGAAACACCATATATTTT

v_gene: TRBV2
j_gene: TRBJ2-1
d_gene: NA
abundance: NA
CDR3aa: CASSRDGESYNEQFF
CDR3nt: TGTGCCAGCAGCAGAGACGGGGAATCCTACAATGAGCAGTTCTTC

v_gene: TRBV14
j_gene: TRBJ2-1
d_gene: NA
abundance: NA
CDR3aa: CASSQRDLYNEQFF
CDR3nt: TGTGCCAGCAGCCAGAGGGATTTATACAATGAGCAGTTCTTC

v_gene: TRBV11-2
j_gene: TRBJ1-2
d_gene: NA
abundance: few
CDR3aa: CASSPPAEGGYTF
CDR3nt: TGTGCCAGCAGTCCCCCAGCGGAAGGAGGCTACACCTTC

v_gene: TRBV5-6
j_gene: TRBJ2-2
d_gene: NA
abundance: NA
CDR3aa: CASSLGAAGELFF
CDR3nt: TGTGCCAGCAGCTTGGGGGCCGCCGGGGAGCTGTTTTTT

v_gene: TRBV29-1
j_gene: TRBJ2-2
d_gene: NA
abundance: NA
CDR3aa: CSVAGDVNTGELLF
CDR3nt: TGCAGCGTTGCGGGAGATGTTAACACCGGGGAGCTGCTTTTT

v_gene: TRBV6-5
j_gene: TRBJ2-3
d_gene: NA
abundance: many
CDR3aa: CASSYSAHGADTQYF
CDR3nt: TGTGCCAGCAGTTACTCAGCTCATGGGGCAGATACGCAGTATTTT

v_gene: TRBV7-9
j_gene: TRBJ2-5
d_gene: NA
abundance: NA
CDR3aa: CASSATLWDQETQYF
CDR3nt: TGTGCCAGCAGCGCCACTTTATGGGACCAAGAGACCCAGTACTTC

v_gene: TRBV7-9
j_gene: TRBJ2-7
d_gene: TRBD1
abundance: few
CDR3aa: CASSLGKGQGEPEQYF
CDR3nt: TGTGCCAGCAGCTTGGGAAAGGGACAGGGGGAACCCGAGCAGTACTTC

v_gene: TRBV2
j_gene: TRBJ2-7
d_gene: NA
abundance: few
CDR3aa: CASTLDGLYEQYF
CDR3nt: TGTGCCAGCACATTGGACGGCCTCTACGAGCAGTACTTC

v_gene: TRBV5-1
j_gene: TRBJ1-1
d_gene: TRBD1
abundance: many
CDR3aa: CASSWRQGNTEAFF
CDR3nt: TGCGCCAGCAGCTGGCGACAGGGCAACACTGAAGCTTTCTTT

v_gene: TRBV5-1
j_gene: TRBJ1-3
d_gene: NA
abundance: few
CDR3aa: CASSFPGSDTIYF
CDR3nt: TGCGCCAGCAGCTTCCCCGGATCGGACACCATATATTTT

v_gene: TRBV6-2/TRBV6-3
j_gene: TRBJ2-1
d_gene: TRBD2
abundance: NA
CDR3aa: CASSYTSGWVRKYNEQFF
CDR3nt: TGTGCCAGCAGTTATACTAGCGGGTGGGTCCGGAAATACAATGAGCAGTTCTTC

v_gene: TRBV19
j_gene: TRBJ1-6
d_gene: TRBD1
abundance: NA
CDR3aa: CATRTGGNSPLHF
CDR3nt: TGTGCCACCCGGACAGGGGGTAATTCACCCCTCCACTTT

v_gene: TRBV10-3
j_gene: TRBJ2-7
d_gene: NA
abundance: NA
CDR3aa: CATGTWTYEQYF
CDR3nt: TGTGCCACCGGGACATGGACCTACGAGCAGTACTTC

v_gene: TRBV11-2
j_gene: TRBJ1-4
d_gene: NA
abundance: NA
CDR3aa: CASSSRGRFNEKLFF
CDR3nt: TGTGCCAGCAGCTCCCGGGGCAGATTTAATGAAAAACTGTTTTTT

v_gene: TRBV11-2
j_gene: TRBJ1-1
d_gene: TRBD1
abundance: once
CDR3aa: CASSPQGRGVGAFF
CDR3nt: TGTGCCAGCAGCCCACAGGGGCGGGGGGTGGGGGCTTTCTTT

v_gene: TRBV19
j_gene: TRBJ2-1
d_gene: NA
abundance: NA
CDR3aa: CASSIPGSPYNEQFF
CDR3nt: TGTGCCAGTAGTATCCCCGGGAGCCCCTACAATGAGCAGTTCTTC